The clone carrying this T cell receptor beta chain has a handful of counts. Its antigen is currently unknown. Libraries were prepared by immunoSEQ multiplex PCR; TCRdb keeps only in-frame clonotypes and omits some of them. The sample holds just over 6,500 clones, around 79% seen once. These data are taken from a study of somatic mutations in cytotoxic T cells in rheumatoid arthritis. Overall study results and limits: Each of about an eighth of the roughly 60 patients had a largest CD8+ clone that made up more than 20% of CD8+ cells. Patients with rheumatoid arthritis, but not healthy controls, had CD8+ clonality that increased with age.

Researchers isolated CD4+ and CD8+ cells by positive magnetic bead selection and then checked their purity by flow cytometry. The sequenced sample consisted of CD8+ T cells sorted from blood. This TCR derives from a woman aged 55-70 years in good health.

This chain's CDR3 is CAWTFGRGSYEQYF. CDR3 DNA: TGTGCCTGGACATTTGGGCGGGGGTCCTACGAGCAGTACTTC. This chain joins TRBV30 and TRBJ2-7, with TRBD2 matching 7 bases. The V segment lost 4 bases and the J segment 1 base; nucleotides outside the gene matches: 7. The CDR3 covers 14 residues. Per germline, CDR1 GTSNPN and CDR2 SVGIG (reference sequence).